This T cell receptor beta chain emerged from a study of cytomegalovirus exposure and HLA in healthy donors. Regarding this clone: Its antigen is undetermined.

Overall study findings and caveats: Earlier analysis yielded a pattern in which most TCR beta V segments were productive about 87% or about 30% of the time. The presence/absence work took it that sequencing depth was about the same across donors. Judged likely to be a sequencing artifact was a cluster of highly shared sequence variants. In a later analysis, a genetic analysis reported fewer productive-TCR N-insertions in an Asian-associated ancestry cluster than the cohort average.

The CDR3 is made up of 13 amino acids. CDR1 is SGHVS and CDR2 is FNYEAQ in the germline V gene. V lost 4 bases to trimming and J lost 5 bases; unmatched junction nucleotides: 4. Use of 60 Vbeta and 13 Jbeta primers characterized the PCR. Assay: immunoSEQ multiplex PCR; the TCRdb copy retains only in-frame clones and omits some. The table includes some 110,000 clones, over 75% detected once. The sequence derives from a man aged 60 to 69 in good health and CMV-seronegative. The V gene is TRBV7-6, the J gene TRBJ2-5, with TRBD1 matching over 7 bases. Sequenced sample: PBMCs. The CDR3 spells CASSSTGFETQYF. The DNA of the CDR3 is TGTGCCAGCAGCTCGACAGGGTTCGAGACCCAGTACTTC.